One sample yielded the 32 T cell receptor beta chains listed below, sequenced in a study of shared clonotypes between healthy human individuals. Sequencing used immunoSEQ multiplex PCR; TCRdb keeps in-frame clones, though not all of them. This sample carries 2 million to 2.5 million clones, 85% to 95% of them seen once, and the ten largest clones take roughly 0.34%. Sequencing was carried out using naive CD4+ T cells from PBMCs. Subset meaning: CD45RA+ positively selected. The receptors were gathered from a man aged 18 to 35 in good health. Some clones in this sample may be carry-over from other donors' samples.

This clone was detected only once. CDR3 loop: CASRQTGTDEQFF. Written as DNA, the CDR3 is TGTGCCAGCAGACAGACAGGGACCGATGAGCAGTTCTTC. The chain has TRBV6-5 and TRBJ2-1; TRBD1 matches at 7 bases. The CDR3 has 13 residues. J gave up 8 bases and V 6 bases, and 7 bases lay outside the gene matches. Germline CDR1 and CDR2: MNHEY and SVGAGI.

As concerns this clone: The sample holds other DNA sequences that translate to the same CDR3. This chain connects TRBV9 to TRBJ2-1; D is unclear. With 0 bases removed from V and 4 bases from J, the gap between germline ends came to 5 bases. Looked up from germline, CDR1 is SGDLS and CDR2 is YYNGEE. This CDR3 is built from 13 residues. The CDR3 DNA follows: TGTGCCAGCAGCGTAGGCACGTACAATGAGCAGTTCTTC. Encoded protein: CASSVGTYNEQFF.

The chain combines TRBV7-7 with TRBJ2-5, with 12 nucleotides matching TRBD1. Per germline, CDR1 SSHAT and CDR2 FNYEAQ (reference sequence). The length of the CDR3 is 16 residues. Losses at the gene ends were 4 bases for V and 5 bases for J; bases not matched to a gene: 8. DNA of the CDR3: TGTGCCAGCAGCTCCGGGACAGGGGGCAGTGGGGAGACCCAGTACTTC. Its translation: CASSSGTGGSGETQYF.

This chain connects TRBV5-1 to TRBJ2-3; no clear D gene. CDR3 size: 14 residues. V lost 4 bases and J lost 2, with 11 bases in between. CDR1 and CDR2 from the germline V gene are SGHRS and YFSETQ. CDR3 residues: CASSADPHTDTQYF. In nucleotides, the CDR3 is TGCGCCAGCAGCGCTGACCCCCACACAGATACGCAGTATTTT. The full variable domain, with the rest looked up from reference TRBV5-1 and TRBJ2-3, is KAGVTQTPRYLIKTRGQQVTLSCSPISGHRSVSWYQQTPGQGLQFLFEYFSETQRNKGNFPGRFSGRQFSNSRSEMNVSTLELGDSALYLCASSADPHTDTQYFGPGTRLTVL.

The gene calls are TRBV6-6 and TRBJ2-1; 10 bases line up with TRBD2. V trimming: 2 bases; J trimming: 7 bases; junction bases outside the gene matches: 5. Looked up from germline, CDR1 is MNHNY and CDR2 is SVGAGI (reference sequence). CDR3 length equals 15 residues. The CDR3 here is CASSYKREGRNEQFF. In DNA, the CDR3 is TGTGCCAGCAGTTACAAGCGGGAGGGCCGGAATGAGCAGTTCTTC.

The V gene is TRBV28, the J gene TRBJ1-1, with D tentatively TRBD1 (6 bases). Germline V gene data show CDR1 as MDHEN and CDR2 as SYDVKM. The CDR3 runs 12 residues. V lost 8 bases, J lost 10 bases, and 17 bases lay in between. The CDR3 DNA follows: TGTGCCAGCGGGGGGCGGCTTCTGGGAGCTTTCTTT. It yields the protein CASGGRLLGAFF.

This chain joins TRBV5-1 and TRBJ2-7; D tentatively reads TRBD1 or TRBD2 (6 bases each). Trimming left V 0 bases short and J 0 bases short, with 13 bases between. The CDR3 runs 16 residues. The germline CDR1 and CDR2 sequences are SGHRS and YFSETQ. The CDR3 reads CASSLGRRGVSYEQYF. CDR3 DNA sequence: TGCGCCAGCAGCTTGGGACGAAGGGGGGTCTCCTACGAGCAGTACTTC.

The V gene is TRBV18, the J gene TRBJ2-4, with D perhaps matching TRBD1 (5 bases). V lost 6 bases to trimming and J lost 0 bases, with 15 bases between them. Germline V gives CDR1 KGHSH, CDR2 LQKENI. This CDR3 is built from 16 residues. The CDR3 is CASSPYEGVAKNIQYF. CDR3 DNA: TGTGCCAGCTCGCCATACGAAGGGGTAGCCAAAAACATTCAGTACTTC.

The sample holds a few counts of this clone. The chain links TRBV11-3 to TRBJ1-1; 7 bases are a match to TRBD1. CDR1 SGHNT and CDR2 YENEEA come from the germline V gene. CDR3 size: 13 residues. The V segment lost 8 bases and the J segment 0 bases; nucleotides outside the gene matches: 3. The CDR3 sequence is CASQQGMNTEAFF. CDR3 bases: TGTGCCAGCCAACAGGGGATGAACACTGAAGCTTTCTTT.

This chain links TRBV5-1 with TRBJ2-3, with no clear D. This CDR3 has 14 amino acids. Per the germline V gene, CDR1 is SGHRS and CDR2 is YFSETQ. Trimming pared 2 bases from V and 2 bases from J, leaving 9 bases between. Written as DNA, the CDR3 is TGCGCCAGCAGCTTTGCAGTCCTCACAGATACGCAGTATTTT. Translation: CASSFAVLTDTQYF.

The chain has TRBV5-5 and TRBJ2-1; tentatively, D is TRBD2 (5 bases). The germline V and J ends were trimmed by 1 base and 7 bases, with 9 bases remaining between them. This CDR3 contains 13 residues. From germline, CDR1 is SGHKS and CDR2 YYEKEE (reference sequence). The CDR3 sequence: CASSLTSMNEQFF. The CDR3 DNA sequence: TGTGCCAGCAGCTTGACTAGTATGAATGAGCAGTTCTTC.

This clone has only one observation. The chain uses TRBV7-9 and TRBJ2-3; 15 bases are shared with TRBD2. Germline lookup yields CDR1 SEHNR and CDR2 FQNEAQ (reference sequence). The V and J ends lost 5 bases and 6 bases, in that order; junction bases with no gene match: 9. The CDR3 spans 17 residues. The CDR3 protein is CASSAGLAGGPVDTQYF. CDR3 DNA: TGTGCCAGCAGCGCCGGACTAGCGGGAGGGCCAGTTGATACGCAGTATTTT.

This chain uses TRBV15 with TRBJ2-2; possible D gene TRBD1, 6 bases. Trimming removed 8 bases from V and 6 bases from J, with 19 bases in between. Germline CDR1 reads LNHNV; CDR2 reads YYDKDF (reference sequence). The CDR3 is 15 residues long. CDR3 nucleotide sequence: TGTGCCACCCGGACGGCAGGGGTATTTCCCGGGGAGCTGTTTTTT. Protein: CATRTAGVFPGELFF.

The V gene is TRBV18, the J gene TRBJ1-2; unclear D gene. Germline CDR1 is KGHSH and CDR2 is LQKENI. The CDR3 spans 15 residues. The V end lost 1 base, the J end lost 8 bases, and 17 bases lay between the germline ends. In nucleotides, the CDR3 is TGTGCCAGCTCACCACGGGTACACACATTCGCCGGCTACACCTTC. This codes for CASSPRVHTFAGYTF.

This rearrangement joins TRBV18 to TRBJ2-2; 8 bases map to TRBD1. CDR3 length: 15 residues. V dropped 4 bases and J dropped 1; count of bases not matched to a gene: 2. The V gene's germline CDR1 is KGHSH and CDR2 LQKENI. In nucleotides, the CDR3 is TGTGCCAGCTCACAGGACAGGGTGAACACCGGGGAGCTGTTTTTT. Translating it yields CASSQDRVNTGELFF. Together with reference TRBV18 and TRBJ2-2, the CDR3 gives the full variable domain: NAGVMQNPRHLVRRRGQEARLRCSPMKGHSHVYWYRQLPEEGLKFMVYLQKENIIDESGMPKERFSAEFPKEGPSILRIQQVVRGDSAAYFCASSQDRVNTGELFFGEGSRLTVL.

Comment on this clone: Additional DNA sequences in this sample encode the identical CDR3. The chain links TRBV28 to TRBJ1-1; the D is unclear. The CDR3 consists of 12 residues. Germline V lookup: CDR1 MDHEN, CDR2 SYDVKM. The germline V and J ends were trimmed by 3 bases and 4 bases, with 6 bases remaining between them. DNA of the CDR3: TGTGCCAGCAGTTTGCAGGTCACTGAAGCTTTCTTT. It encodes CASSLQVTEAFF.

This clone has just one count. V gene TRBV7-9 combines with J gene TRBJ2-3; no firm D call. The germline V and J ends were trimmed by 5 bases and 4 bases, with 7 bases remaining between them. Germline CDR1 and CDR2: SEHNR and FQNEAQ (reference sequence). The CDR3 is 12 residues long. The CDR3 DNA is TGTGCCAGCAGCCCACCGGCAGATACGCAGTATTTT. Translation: CASSPPADTQYF.

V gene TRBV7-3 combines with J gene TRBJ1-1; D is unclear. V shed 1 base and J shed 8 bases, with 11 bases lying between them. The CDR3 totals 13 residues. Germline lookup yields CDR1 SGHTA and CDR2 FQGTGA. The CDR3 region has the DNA TGTGCCAGCAGCTTAATCCGCGGCCGAGAAGCTTTCTTT. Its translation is CASSLIRGREAFF.

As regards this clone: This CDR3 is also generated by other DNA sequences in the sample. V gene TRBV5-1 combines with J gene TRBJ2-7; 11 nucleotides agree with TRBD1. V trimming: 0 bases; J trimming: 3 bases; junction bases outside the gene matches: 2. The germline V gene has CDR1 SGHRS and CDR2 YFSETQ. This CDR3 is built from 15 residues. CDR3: CASSLEGTGGYEQYF. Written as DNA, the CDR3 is TGCGCCAGCAGCTTGGAAGGGACAGGGGGCTACGAGCAGTACTTC.

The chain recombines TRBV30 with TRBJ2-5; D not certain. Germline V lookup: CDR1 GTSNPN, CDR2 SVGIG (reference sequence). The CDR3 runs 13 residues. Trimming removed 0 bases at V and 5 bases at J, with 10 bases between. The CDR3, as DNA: TGTGCCTGGAGTGTCACGAATGGCGAGACCCAGTACTTC. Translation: CAWSVTNGETQYF.

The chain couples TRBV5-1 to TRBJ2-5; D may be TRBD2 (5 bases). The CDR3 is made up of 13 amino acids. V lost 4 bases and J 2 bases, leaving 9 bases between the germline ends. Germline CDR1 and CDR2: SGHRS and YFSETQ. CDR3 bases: TGCGCCAGCAGCCAACTAGAGCAAGAGACCCAGTACTTC. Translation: CASSQLEQETQYF.

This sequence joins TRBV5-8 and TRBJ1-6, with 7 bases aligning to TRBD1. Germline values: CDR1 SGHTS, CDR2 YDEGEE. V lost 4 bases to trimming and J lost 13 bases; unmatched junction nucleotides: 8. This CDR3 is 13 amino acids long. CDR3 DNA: TGTGCCAGCAGCAGGGGACAGCGCTTGCCCCTCCACTTT. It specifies CASSRGQRLPLHF.

CDR3 nucleotide sequence: TGTGCCAGCAGCCTACCCCTTCTTGGACAGCTCCAAGAGACCCAGTACTTC. It codes for CASSLPLLGQLQETQYF. The rearrangement links TRBV7-9 to TRBJ2-5; a possible D gene is TRBD1 (6 bases). Germline lookup yields CDR1 SEHNR and CDR2 FQNEAQ (reference sequence). The V and J ends lost 5 bases and 1 base respectively, with 20 bases between them. The CDR3 is 17 amino acids. The full variable domain, rest sourced from reference TRBV7-9 and TRBJ2-5, is DTGVSQNPRHKITKRGQNVTFRCDPISEHNRLYWYRQTLGQGPEFLTYFQNEAQLEKSRLLSDRFSAERPKGSFSTLEIQRTEQGDSAMYLCASSLPLLGQLQETQYFGPGTRLLVL.

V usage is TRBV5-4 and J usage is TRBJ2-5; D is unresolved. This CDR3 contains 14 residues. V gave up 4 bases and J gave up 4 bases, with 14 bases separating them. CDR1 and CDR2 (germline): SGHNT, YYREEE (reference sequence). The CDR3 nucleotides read TGTGCCAGCAGCCGCGTTAGTCCTGTAGAGACCCAGTACTTC. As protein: CASSRVSPVETQYF.

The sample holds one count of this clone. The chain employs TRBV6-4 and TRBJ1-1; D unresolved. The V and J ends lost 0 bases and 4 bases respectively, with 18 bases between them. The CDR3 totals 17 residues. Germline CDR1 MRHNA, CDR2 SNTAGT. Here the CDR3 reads CASSDSIWSRESTEAFF. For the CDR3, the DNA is TGTGCCAGCAGTGACTCAATCTGGTCTAGGGAGAGCACTGAAGCTTTCTTT.

In DNA form, the CDR3 reads TGTGCCAGCAGTCCTAGACTAGCGGGAGGCGGTGAGACCCAGTACTTC. It is translated as CASSPRLAGGGETQYF. The V and J genes are TRBV5-8 and TRBJ2-5, with TRBD2 matching 13 bases. CDR3 length: 16 residues. The germline V gene encodes CDR1 SGHTS and CDR2 YDEGEE. V was pared by 5 bases and J by 5 bases, with 9 bases of the junction left unmatched.

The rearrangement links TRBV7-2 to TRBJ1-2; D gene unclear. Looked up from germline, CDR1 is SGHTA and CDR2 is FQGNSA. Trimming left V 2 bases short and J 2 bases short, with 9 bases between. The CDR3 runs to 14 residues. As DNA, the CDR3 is TGTGCCAGCAGCTTAATGCCATTGAACTATGGCTACACCTTC. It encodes CASSLMPLNYGYTF.

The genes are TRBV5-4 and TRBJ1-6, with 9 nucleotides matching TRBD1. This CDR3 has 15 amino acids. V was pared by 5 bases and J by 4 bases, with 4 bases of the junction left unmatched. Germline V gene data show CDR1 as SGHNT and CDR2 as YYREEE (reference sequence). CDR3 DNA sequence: TGTGCCAGCAGACAGGGGGCCCCGTATAATTCACCCCTCCACTTT. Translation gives CASRQGAPYNSPLHF. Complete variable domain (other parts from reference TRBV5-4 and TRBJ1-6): ETGVTQSPTHLIKTRGQQVTLRCSSQSGHNTVSWYQQALGQGPQFIFQYYREEENGRGNFPPRFSGLQFPNYSSELNVNALELDDSALYLCASRQGAPYNSPLHFGNGTRLTVT.

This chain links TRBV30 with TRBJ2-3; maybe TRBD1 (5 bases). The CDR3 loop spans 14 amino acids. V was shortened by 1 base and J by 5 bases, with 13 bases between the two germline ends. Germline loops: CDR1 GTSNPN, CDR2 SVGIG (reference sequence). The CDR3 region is CAWSGGQGGDTQYF. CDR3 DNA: TGTGCCTGGAGTGGGGGCCAGGGCGGAGATACGCAGTATTTT.

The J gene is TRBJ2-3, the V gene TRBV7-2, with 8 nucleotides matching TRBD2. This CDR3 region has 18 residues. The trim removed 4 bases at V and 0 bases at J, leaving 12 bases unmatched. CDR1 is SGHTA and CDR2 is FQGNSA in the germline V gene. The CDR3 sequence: CASSSKGGASGSTDTQYF. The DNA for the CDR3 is TGTGCCAGCAGCTCCAAAGGGGGGGCTAGCGGGAGCACAGATACGCAGTATTTT.

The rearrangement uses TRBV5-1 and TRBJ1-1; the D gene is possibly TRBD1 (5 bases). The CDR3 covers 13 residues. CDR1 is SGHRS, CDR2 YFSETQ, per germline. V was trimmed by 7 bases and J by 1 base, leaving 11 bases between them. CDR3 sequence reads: CASFLGENTEAFF. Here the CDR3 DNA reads TGCGCCAGCTTCCTGGGGGAGAACACTGAAGCTTTCTTT.

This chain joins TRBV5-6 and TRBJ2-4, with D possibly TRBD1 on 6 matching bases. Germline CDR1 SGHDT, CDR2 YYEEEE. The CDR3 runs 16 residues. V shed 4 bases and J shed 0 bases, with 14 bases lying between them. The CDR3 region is CASSGVDSLAKNIQYF. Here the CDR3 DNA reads TGTGCCAGCAGCGGAGTGGACAGTCTAGCCAAAAACATTCAGTACTTC.